This TCR beta chain comes out of a study of blood T cells in healthy people across ages. The sample holds a few counts of this clonotype. The antigen is undetermined. CDR1 is DFQATT, CDR2 SNEGSKA, per germline (reference sequence). V shed 6 bases and J shed 3 bases, with 14 bases lying between them. This CDR3 has 13 residues. General observations from the study: When set beside aged donors, long-lived donors presented more naive CD4+ cells and higher diversity.

Approximately 10 milliliters was the volume of peripheral blood drawn from each donor. The authors ran a second PCR of about 6 to 11 cycles using a sample-barcoded 5' primer and a J-beta primer mix. MiXCR, run by TCRdb on the 5' RACE reads, gives a single entry per CDR3 protein. This sample has roughly 1,500,000 distinct CDR3 sequences, with 34% found just once. The sequenced material came from blood. The TCR sequence derives from a woman in her twenties or thirties in good health. V is TRBV20-1 and J is TRBJ1-1, with D uncertain. CDR3 sequence (DNA): TGCAGTGCGGGAGGGTGTTCGGACACTGAAGCTTTCTTT. As protein: CSAGGCSDTEAFF.